A single sample gave rise to the 29 T cell receptor beta chains below, sequenced in a study of shared clonotypes between healthy human individuals. The data were produced by immunoSEQ multiplex PCR, yet TCRdb's version contains in-frame clones alone and is incomplete. This sample has millions of clones, with 85% to 95% found just once. The sequenced material came from naive CD4+ T cells sorted from blood. Subset specified: CD45RA+ positively selected. These receptors were obtained from a man younger than 30 in good health.

This clone was detected a few times. Other DNA sequences in this sample translate to the same CDR3. The chain carries TRBV2 and TRBJ1-1; no clear D. The germline CDR1 and CDR2 sequences are SNHLY and FYNNEI. V lost 5 bases and J 2 bases, leaving 3 bases between the germline ends. The CDR3 runs 11 residues. Here the CDR3 DNA reads TGTGCCAGCAGTATAAACACTGAAGCTTTCTTT. Its protein is CASSINTEAFF.

The rearrangement joins TRBV4-1 to TRBJ1-3, with 7 nucleotides matching TRBD1. V gave up 3 bases and J gave up 5 bases; unmatched junction bases: 13. Germline CDR1 is MGHRA and CDR2 is YSYEKL. This CDR3 is 17 amino acids long. The CDR3 region has the DNA TGCGCCAGCAGCCAGGCGCTTGGAGGGACAGACAGAAACACCATATATTTT. It is translated as CASSQALGGTDRNTIYF.

J is TRBJ1-2 and V is TRBV10-3; D unclear. The V gene lost 10 bases and the J gene lost 1 base, with 13 bases spanning the gap. In germline, CDR1 is ENHRY, CDR2 SYGVKD. The CDR3 has 13 residues. CDR3 loop: CANGAGLNYGYTF. The CDR3 DNA reads as TGTGCCAACGGAGCAGGCCTTAACTATGGCTACACCTTC.

This sequence joins TRBV25-1 and TRBJ1-4; the D is unclear. V lost 6 bases and J lost 7, with 15 bases in between. The germline CDR1 and CDR2 sequences are MGHDK and SYGVNS. The CDR3 contains 14 residues. CDR3 amino acids: CASRLDGPFEKLFF. The CDR3 bases are TGTGCCAGCAGATTGGACGGGCCTTTTGAAAAACTGTTTTTT.

This chain uses TRBV18 with TRBJ1-1; tentatively, D is TRBD1 (6 bases). The CDR3 is 12 amino acids. V lost 5 bases to trimming and J lost 7 bases, with 11 bases between them. Germline CDR1 reads KGHSH; CDR2 reads LQKENI. The CDR3 DNA sequence: TGTGCCAGCTCATTTGGACAGTTTGAAGCTTTCTTT. As protein: CASSFGQFEAFF.

The chain combines TRBV11-2 with TRBJ2-3; 9 nucleotides line up with TRBD2. CDR1 is SGHAT and CDR2 is FQNNGV in the germline V gene. The CDR3 is 17 residues long. With V trimmed by 6 bases and J by 0 bases, 10 bases remained unmatched. CDR3 protein: CASRPVRGGPSTDTQYF. The CDR3 DNA sequence: TGTGCCAGCAGGCCGGTGCGGGGGGGACCTAGCACAGATACGCAGTATTTT.

The chain is built from TRBV29-1 and TRBJ2-3, with TRBD2 matching over 10 bases. CDR1 and CDR2 (germline): SQVTM, ANQGSEA. Trimming took 4 bases from V and 6 from J; bases not matched to a gene: 25. The CDR3 has 20 amino acids. The CDR3 spells CSVVARDRNMLAGAGDTQYF. The DNA for the CDR3 is TGCAGCGTTGTGGCGAGGGACAGAAACATGCTAGCGGGAGCGGGGGATACGCAGTATTTT.

This rearrangement joins TRBV28 to TRBJ1-1; D is unclear. Germline CDR1 is MDHEN and CDR2 is SYDVKM. Trimming left V 2 bases short and J 8 bases short, with 9 bases between. The CDR3 covers 12 residues. The CDR3 protein is CASSLGEREAFF. DNA for the CDR3: TGTGCCAGCAGTTTAGGGGAACGAGAAGCTTTCTTT.

V usage is TRBV5-4 and J usage is TRBJ2-5; possible D gene TRBD1, 6 bases. The J call may be wrong; the DNA end is better matched by TRBJ2-7. The CDR3 covers 13 residues. CDR1 and CDR2 (germline): SGHNT, YYREEE (reference sequence). Written as DNA, the CDR3 is TGTGCCAGCAGCCAACAGGGCTCCTACGAGCAGTACTTC. Protein sequence: CASSQQGSYEQYF.

The chain is built from TRBV19 and TRBJ2-7; D may be TRBD2 (5 bases). CDR3 size: 15 residues. The germline CDR1 and CDR2 sequences are LNHDA and SQIVND (reference sequence). Trimming pared 5 bases from V and 7 bases from J, leaving 21 bases between. Here the CDR3 DNA reads TGTGCCAGTAGTTTTAATAGCGTCCCAACGAGTGAGCAGTACTTC. This gives the protein CASSFNSVPTSEQYF.

This clone is a singleton in its sample. The V and J genes are TRBV6-1 and TRBJ1-6; the D is unclear. Per the germline V gene, CDR1 is MNHNS and CDR2 is SASEGT. Trimming left V 4 bases short and J 6 bases short, with 13 bases between. The CDR3 loop spans 15 amino acids. The chain's CDR3 is CASSGGRLGNSPLHF. CDR3 DNA: TGTGCCAGCAGTGGAGGGCGCTTAGGTAATTCACCCCTCCACTTT.

The chain uses TRBV12-2 and TRBJ1-1; the table's TRBD1 call for D was not verified on the DNA. TRBV12-2 is given as a pseudogene. CDR3 length equals 16 residues. CDR3 sequence: CASPCGAGSLFTEAFF. In DNA form, the CDR3 reads TGTGCAAGTCCTTGTGGGGCCGGCAGTTTATTCACTGAAGCTTTCTTT.

In its sample, this clone was seen once. This sequence joins TRBV11-2 and TRBJ2-1; no definite D call. The germline CDR1 and CDR2 sequences are SGHAT and FQNNGV. This CDR3 has 16 amino acids. The V end was cut by 4 bases, the J end by 6 bases, with 19 bases between. The CDR3 sequence: CASSSRAQEMGNEQFF. The CDR3 DNA reads as TGTGCCAGCAGCTCCCGCGCCCAGGAAATGGGCAATGAGCAGTTCTTC.

In the case of this clone: Additional DNA sequences in this sample encode the identical CDR3. The chain is built from TRBV28 and TRBJ1-2; D is undetermined. Trimming cost V 2 bases and J 1 base, with 5 bases left between them. The V gene's germline CDR1 is MDHEN and CDR2 SYDVKM. The CDR3 runs 13 residues. CDR3 amino acids: CASSLVSNYGYTF. The CDR3 DNA reads TGTGCCAGCAGTTTAGTGAGTAACTATGGCTACACCTTC.

The gene calls are TRBV5-1 and TRBJ2-1, with D possibly matching TRBD1 (8 bases). CDR1 and CDR2 from the germline V gene are SGHRS and YFSETQ. V lost 2 bases to trimming and J lost 6 bases, with 27 bases between them. This CDR3 has 19 residues. The CDR3 DNA is TGCGCCAGCAGCTTTACAGGACAGGGCGCCCGGGGGGTGCGCAATGAGCAGTTCTTC. Translation: CASSFTGQGARGVRNEQFF. Combining the CDR3 with reference TRBV5-1 and TRBJ2-1 gives the whole variable domain KAGVTQTPRYLIKTRGQQVTLSCSPISGHRSVSWYQQTPGQGLQFLFEYFSETQRNKGNFPGRFSGRQFSNSRSEMNVSTLELGDSALYLCASSFTGQGARGVRNEQFFGPGTRLTVL.

This rearrangement joins TRBV25-1 to TRBJ1-3; D gene unclear. Germline V gives CDR1 MGHDK, CDR2 SYGVNS. The ends were cut back, 3 bases at V and 2 bases at J, with 8 bases in the middle. This CDR3 contains 14 residues. CDR3 region: CASSDVGTGNTIYF. The CDR3 DNA reads TGTGCCAGCAGTGATGTGGGGACTGGAAACACCATATATTTT.

The chain couples TRBV2 to TRBJ2-1, with D unclear. Trimming cost V 11 bases and J 1 base, with 12 bases left between them. This CDR3 spans 13 amino acids. Germline V gene lookup returns CDR1 SNHLY and CDR2 FYNNEI. For the CDR3, the DNA is TGTGCCGGCGGAGTGGGGTCCTACAATGAGCAGTTCTTC. Amino acids: CAGGVGSYNEQFF.

The chain joins TRBV5-6 to TRBJ2-7; D gene unclear. Germline CDR1 reads SGHDT; CDR2 reads YYEEEE. This CDR3 is 12 amino acids long. Trimming removed 2 bases at V and 5 bases at J, with 8 bases between. The DNA for the CDR3 is TGTGCCAGCAGCTTATATGGGAACGAGCAGTACTTC. This sequence encodes CASSLYGNEQYF. Drawing the rest from reference TRBV5-6 and TRBJ2-7, the complete variable domain is DAGVTQSPTHLIKTRGQQVTLRCSPKSGHDTVSWYQQALGQGPQFIFQYYEEEERQRGNFPDRFSGHQFPNYSSELNVNALLLGDSALYLCASSLYGNEQYFGPGTRLTVT.

V gene TRBV7-2 combines with J gene TRBJ2-5; a weak D match, TRBD1 (7 bases). This CDR3 is built from 14 residues. V lost 5 bases and J 2 bases, leaving 12 bases between the germline ends. The V gene's germline CDR1 is SGHTA and CDR2 FQGNSA. CDR3 sequence (DNA): TGTGCCAGCAGCCCAGGGGGGAGACAAGAGACCCAGTACTTC. Protein product: CASSPGGRQETQYF.

A note on this clone: Within the sample, other DNA sequences also encode this same CDR3. The chain is built from TRBV5-1 and TRBJ2-7; D unresolved. Germline loops: CDR1 SGHRS, CDR2 YFSETQ. The CDR3 runs to 12 residues. With 0 bases removed from V and 6 bases from J, the gap between germline ends came to 7 bases. CDR3 nucleotides: TGCGCCAGCAGCTTGGGATGGGGCGAGCAGTACTTC. The encoded protein is CASSLGWGEQYF.

The J gene is TRBJ1-4, the V gene TRBV19; D not certain. CDR1 is LNHDA, CDR2 SQIVND, per germline (reference sequence). Between the trimmed V and J ends, which lost 3 bases and 3 bases, there was a span of 11 bases. The CDR3 totals 15 residues. The CDR3 sequence: CASSMAGKPNEKLFF. For the CDR3, the DNA is TGTGCCAGTAGTATGGCGGGGAAACCTAATGAAAAACTGTTTTTT.

This clone was seen once. The rearrangement uses TRBV5-1 and TRBJ2-2, with 11 bases matching TRBD1. The J segment lost 6 bases and the V segment lost 4 bases, leaving 8 bases of the junction unmatched. Germline loops: CDR1 SGHRS, CDR2 YFSETQ. This CDR3 has 16 residues. The CDR3 loop is CASSPGQGALSGELFF. CDR3 sequence (DNA): TGCGCCAGCAGCCCCGGACAGGGGGCGCTCTCCGGGGAGCTGTTTTTT.

This chain uses TRBV10-3 with TRBJ1-2; TRBD1 matches at 9 bases. Germline loops: CDR1 ENHRY, CDR2 SYGVKD. This CDR3 is built from 15 residues. J gave up 1 base and V 3 bases, and 3 bases lay outside the gene matches. CDR3 nucleotide sequence: TGTGCCATCAGTGACTGGACAGGGGATAACTATGGCTACACCTTC. Its protein is CAISDWTGDNYGYTF.

The chain is built from TRBV7-8 and TRBJ2-3, with 11 bases matching TRBD2. The CDR3 spans 17 residues. Germline loops: CDR1 SGHVS, CDR2 FQNEAQ. Germline trimming cut 5 bases from V and 2 bases from J; bases unmatched to any gene: 9. The CDR3 bases are TGTGCCAGCAGCCTCGACCCGACTAGCGGGACCACAGATACGCAGTATTTT. This codes for CASSLDPTSGTTDTQYF.

The gene calls are TRBV5-6 and TRBJ2-5; 11 bases map to TRBD2. J gave up 11 bases and V 4 bases, and 7 bases lay outside the gene matches. CDR3 length: 13 amino acids. CDR1 is SGHDT, CDR2 YYEEEE, per germline. CDR3 sequence: CASSATSGREQYF. The CDR3, as DNA: TGTGCCAGCAGCGCCACTAGCGGGAGAGAGCAGTACTTC.

Concerning this clone itself: This sample includes further DNA sequences coding for the same CDR3. The chain is built from TRBV25-1 and TRBJ2-3; 8 nucleotides agree with TRBD2. V shed 4 bases, J shed 1 base, and the junction held 1 base outside the gene matches. The CDR3 sequence is 14 residues long. The germline V gene has CDR1 MGHDK and CDR2 SYGVNS. CDR3 residues: CASSARGGTDTQYF. The CDR3 nucleotides are TGTGCCAGCAGTGCGCGGGGGGGCACAGATACGCAGTATTTT.

The chain has TRBV5-1 and TRBJ2-7, with 12 bases matching TRBD2. The CDR3 consists of 15 residues. After removal of 5 bases from V and 5 bases from J, the junction contained 8 bases not matched to a gene. Germline assignment: CDR1 SGHRS and CDR2 YFSETQ. DNA of the CDR3: TGCGCCAGCAGTCTACCTAGCGGGAGGGCGAACGAGCAGTACTTC. Its translation: CASSLPSGRANEQYF. The full variable domain, completed using reference TRBV5-1 and TRBJ2-7, is KAGVTQTPRYLIKTRGQQVTLSCSPISGHRSVSWYQQTPGQGLQFLFEYFSETQRNKGNFPGRFSGRQFSNSRSEMNVSTLELGDSALYLCASSLPSGRANEQYFGPGTRLTVT.

V gene TRBV10-1 combines with J gene TRBJ2-1; 14 bases align to TRBD2. This CDR3 comprises 15 residues. V lost 3 bases and J lost 9; bases outside the gene matches: 4. Germline CDR1 and CDR2: WNHNN and SYGVQD (reference sequence). Here the CDR3 reads CASSEGTSGRIEQFF. CDR3 nucleotide sequence: TGCGCCAGCAGTGAAGGGACTAGCGGGAGAATTGAGCAGTTCTTC.

On this clone: The sample contains more than one DNA sequence encoding this CDR3. The gene calls are TRBV30 and TRBJ1-2; D ambiguous. CDR1 GTSNPN and CDR2 SVGIG come from the germline V gene (reference sequence). There are 12 residues in the CDR3. The V gene lost 0 bases and the J gene lost 4 bases, with 6 bases spanning the gap. Here the CDR3 DNA reads TGTGCCTGGAGTGTAACTGGCTATGGCTACACCTTC. It is translated as CAWSVTGYGYTF.